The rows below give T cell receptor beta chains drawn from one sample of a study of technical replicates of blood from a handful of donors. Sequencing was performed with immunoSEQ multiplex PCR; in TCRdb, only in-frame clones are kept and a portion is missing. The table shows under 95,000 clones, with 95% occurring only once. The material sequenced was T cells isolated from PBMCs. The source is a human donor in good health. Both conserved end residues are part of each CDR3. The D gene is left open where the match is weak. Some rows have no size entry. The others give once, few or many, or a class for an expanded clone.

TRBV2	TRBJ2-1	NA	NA	TGTGCCAGCAGTGACAGGGAAAGGCAGTTCTTC	CASSDRERQFF
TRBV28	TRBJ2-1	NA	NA	TGTGCCAGCAGTTTCTCGGAGGATGCGTCCTACAATGAGCAGTTCTTC	CASSFSEDASYNEQFF
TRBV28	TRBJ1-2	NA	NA	TGTGCCAGCACCCAGGGGAACTATGGCTACACCTTC	CASTQGNYGYTF
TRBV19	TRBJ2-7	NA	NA	TGTGCCAGTAGTTCCTTCTACGAGCAGTACTTC	CASSSFYEQYF
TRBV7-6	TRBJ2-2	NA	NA	TGTGCCAGCAGCCCAACCGGAGGCGCCGGGGAGCTGTTTTTT	CASSPTGGAGELFF
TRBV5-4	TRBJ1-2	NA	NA	TGTGCCAGCAGACTCGGGGGCGGGGGGCTAGGAGGGGTCTATGGCTACACCTTC	CASRLGGGGLGGVYGYTF
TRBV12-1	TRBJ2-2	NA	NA	TGTGCCAGCAGCTTTGTAGCACAGGGCGGAACCGGGGAGCTGTTTTTT	CASSFVAQGGTGELFF
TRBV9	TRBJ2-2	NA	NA	TGTGCCAGCAGCCTGAGCCCGAACACCGGGGAGCTGTTTTTT	CASSLSPNTGELFF
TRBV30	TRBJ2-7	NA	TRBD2	TGTGCCTGGAGTAGAGTACCGGGACTAGCGGGGGGGACTTGGGTCGAGCAGTACTTC	CAWSRVPGLAGGTWVEQYF
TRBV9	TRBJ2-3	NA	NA	TGTGCCAGCAGCGCCGAGACAATCTTTAGGGATACGCAGTATTTT	CASSAETIFRDTQYF
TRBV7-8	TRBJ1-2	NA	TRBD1	TGTGCCAGCAGCGACAGGGAAACAAAAGGCTACACCTTC	CASSDRETKGYTF
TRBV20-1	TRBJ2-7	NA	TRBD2	TGCAGTGCTAGAGATGGGACTAATTTGGGTTTC	CSARDGTNLGF
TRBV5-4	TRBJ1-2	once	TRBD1	TGTGCCAGCAGCTTGGGGACAGGGGAGTCTAACTATGGCTACACCTTC	CASSLGTGESNYGYTF
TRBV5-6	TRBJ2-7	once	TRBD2	TGTGCCAGCACCTTACTAGCGGGAGGCATGGGAGAGCAGTACTTC	CASTLLAGGMGEQYF
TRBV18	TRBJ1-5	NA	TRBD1	TGTGCCAGCTCACCACTTATGGCGGGACAGGGGGCGCGAGGCAATCAGCCCCAGCATTTT	CASSPLMAGQGARGNQPQHF
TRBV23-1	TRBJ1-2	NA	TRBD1	TGCGCCAGCAGAACCGGGACAGGAGACTATGGCTACACCTTC	CASRTGTGDYGYTF
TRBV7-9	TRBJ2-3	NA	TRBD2	TGTGCCAGCAGCCTTACAGCGGGGGAAGATACGCAGTATTTT	CASSLTAGEDTQYF
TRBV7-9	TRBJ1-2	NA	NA	TGTGCCAGCAGCTTAGGAGCAGGTAATGGCTACACCTTC	CASSLGAGNGYTF
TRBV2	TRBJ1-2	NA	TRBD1	TGTGCCAGCTGGCCCGGGACAGGGGTCGGCTACACCTTC	CASWPGTGVGYTF
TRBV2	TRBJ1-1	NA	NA	TGTGCCACCTACCAGATGGGCATGAACACTGAAGCTTTCTTT	CATYQMGMNTEAFF
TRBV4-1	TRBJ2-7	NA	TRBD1	TGCGCCAGCAGCCAGATGAACATGGGACAGGGAGTCGAGCAGTACTTC	CASSQMNMGQGVEQYF
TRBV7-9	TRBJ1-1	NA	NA	TGTGCCAGCAGCCTCAGGGAAAATGGCACTGAAGCTTTCTTT	CASSLRENGTEAFF
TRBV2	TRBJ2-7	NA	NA	TGTGCCAGCACAGGGGGGATCTCCTACGAGCAGTACTTC	CASTGGISYEQYF
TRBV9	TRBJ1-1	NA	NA	TGTGCCAGCGGGGGGACGGCGAACACTGAAGCTTTCTTT	CASGGTANTEAFF
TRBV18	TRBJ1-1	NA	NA	TGTGCCAGCTCGCCCGACAGATCCGAAGCTTTCTTT	CASSPDRSEAFF
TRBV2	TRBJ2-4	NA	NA	TGTGCCAGCAGTCCGGACAGCAGGGACATTCAGTACTTC	CASSPDSRDIQYF
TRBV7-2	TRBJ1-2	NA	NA	TGTGCCAGCAACCCCCGCGGGGGGCTGAGCTATGGCTACACCTTC	CASNPRGGLSYGYTF
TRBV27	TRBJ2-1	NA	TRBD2	TGTGCCAGCAGTTTAAGGGGGAGAGGGCTAGCGGGGTTCTTTCTCAATGAGCAGTTCTTC	CASSLRGRGLAGFFLNEQFF
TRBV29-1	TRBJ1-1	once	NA	TGCAGCGTTGAAAGGGTAGGAGGGAACACTGAAGCTTTCTTT	CSVERVGGNTEAFF
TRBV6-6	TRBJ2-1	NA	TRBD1	TGTGCCAGCAGTTCCCCGGGACAGGAGAACTACAATGAGCAGTTCTTC	CASSSPGQENYNEQFF
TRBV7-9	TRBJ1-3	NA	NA	TGTGCCAGCAGCTTAGGACTTCTCTCTGGAAACACCATATATTTT	CASSLGLLSGNTIYF
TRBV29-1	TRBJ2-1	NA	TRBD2	TGCAGCGAGATACCGGGACTAGCTTTAAATGAGCAGTTCTTC	CSEIPGLALNEQFF
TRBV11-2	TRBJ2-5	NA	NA	TGTGCCAGCAGCCCCCAGGTCGCGTTGGAGACCCAGTACTTC	CASSPQVALETQYF
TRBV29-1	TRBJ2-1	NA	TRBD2	TGCAGCGTTGTTCTTGCGGGAGTGGACAATGAGCAGTTCTTC	CSVVLAGVDNEQFF
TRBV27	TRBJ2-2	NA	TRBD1	TGTGCCAGCAGTCCAGGGACAGGGTACGGGGAGCTGTTTTTT	CASSPGTGYGELFF
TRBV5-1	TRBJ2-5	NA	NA	TGCGCCAGCAGCTTGGCTCAAGAGACCCAGTACTTC	CASSLAQETQYF
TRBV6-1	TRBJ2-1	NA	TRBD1	TGTGCCAGCATCAAGGGGGCCAGAGACAATGAGCAGTTCTTC	CASIKGARDNEQFF
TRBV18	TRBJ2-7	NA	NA	TGTGCCAGCTCACCTTCAGGCGTGAGAAGCTCCTACGAGCAGTACTTC	CASSPSGVRSSYEQYF
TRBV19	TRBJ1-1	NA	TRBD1	TGTGCCAGTAGCACCGGACAGGGAAAGGCTATTGAAGCTTTCTTT	CASSTGQGKAIEAFF
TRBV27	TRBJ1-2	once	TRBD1	TGTGCCAGCAGTTTACAACAGGGGCGATTTCCCCCTTTCTATGGCTACACCTTC	CASSLQQGRFPPFYGYTF
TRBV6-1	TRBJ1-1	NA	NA	TGTGCCAGCAGTCTTCGGACGGGGGGCTCTGAAGCTTTCTTT	CASSLRTGGSEAFF
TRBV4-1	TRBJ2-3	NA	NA	TGCGCCAGCAGCCCCCTCCCGCTAGTACCAAGCTCAGATACGCAGTATTTT	CASSPLPLVPSSDTQYF
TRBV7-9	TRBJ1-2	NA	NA	TGTGCCAGCAGACTAGACGGGGATAACTATGGCTACACCTTC	CASRLDGDNYGYTF
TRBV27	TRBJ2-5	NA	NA	TGTGCCAGCAGTTTGGGGGGACCGAGTCAAGAGACCCAGTACTTC	CASSLGGPSQETQYF
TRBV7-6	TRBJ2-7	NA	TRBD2	TGTGCCAGCAGCCCCGGGACTAGCGGACGATACGAGCAGTACTTC	CASSPGTSGRYEQYF
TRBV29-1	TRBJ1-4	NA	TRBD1	TGCAGCGGATCAGGGGGTCCGGATGAAAAACTGTTTTTT	CSGSGGPDEKLFF
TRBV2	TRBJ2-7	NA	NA	TGTGCCAGCAGTGCGGAGGGGAGGTACGGGCAGTACTTC	CASSAEGRYGQYF
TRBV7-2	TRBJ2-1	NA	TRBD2	TGTGCCAGCAGCTTAGAAGCGGGGGGTCTTAGGGTCTTC	CASSLEAGGLRVF
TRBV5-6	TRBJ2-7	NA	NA	TGTGCCAGCAGAGACAGCCACTACGAGCAGTACTTC	CASRDSHYEQYF